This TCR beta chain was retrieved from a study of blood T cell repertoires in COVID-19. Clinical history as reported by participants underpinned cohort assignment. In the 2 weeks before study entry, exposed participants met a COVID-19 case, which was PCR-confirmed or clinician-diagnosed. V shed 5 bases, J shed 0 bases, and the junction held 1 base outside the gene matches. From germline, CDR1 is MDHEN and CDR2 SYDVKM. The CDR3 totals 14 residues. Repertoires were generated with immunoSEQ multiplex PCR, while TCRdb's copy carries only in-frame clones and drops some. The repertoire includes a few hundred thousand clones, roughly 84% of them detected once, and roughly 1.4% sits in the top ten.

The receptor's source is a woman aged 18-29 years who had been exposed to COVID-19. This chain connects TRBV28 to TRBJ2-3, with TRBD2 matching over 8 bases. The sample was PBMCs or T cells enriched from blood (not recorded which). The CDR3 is CASSQRESTDTQYF. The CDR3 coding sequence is TGTGCCAGCAGTCAGCGGGAGAGCACAGATACGCAGTATTTT.